These T cell receptor beta chains were read from a single sample in a study of shared clonotypes between healthy human individuals. Libraries were prepared by immunoSEQ multiplex PCR; TCRdb keeps only in-frame clonotypes and omits some of them. The data hold around 500,000 clones, with 70% to 85% observed a single time. Sequencing was done on a sample of PBMCs. Receptor source: a woman between 35 and 50 years old in good health. Some clones in this sample may be carry-over from other donors' samples. CDR3s include the opening cysteine and the closing phenylalanine or tryptophan.

V gene	J gene	CDR3 protein
TRBV4-2	TRBJ1-5	CASSQDLGYNQPQHF
TRBV28	TRBJ1-5	CASRPFDQPQHF
TRBV28	TRBJ2-1	CASTKPALGDNEQFF
TRBV7-8	TRBJ2-7	CASSFGLAGALEQYF
TRBV6-6	TRBJ2-5	CASSYLPPGTKETQYF
TRBV6-4	TRBJ2-5	CASSEGADRQTQYF
TRBV10-3	TRBJ2-3	CAIQGGGSDTQYF
TRBV5-1	TRBJ2-3	CASRGGIASTDTQYF
TRBV19	TRBJ2-7	CASSIRTGNYEQYF
TRBV4-3	TRBJ1-4	CASSLGQGSEKLFF
TRBV20-1	TRBJ2-7	CSARDLYEQYF
TRBV7-3	TRBJ1-5	CAPNTQGRGLSQPQHF
TRBV7-6	TRBJ1-3	CASSARPGPSGSGNTIYF
TRBV9	TRBJ2-3	CASSRLAGRTDTQYF
TRBV2	TRBJ2-3	CASREDRVPDTQYF
TRBV4-1	TRBJ2-2	CASSQGPRAPGELFF
TRBV6-5	TRBJ1-6	CASSYSQGGESPLHF
TRBV6-5	TRBJ2-1	CASSRGQRSYNEQFF
TRBV4-1	TRBJ2-5	CASSQDPGTWLRKETQYF
TRBV4-3	TRBJ2-2	CASSPDQITGELFF
TRBV5-6	TRBJ2-7	CASTSGTGQDEQYF
TRBV7-9	TRBJ2-3	CASSLESGPVRQYF
TRBV6-5	TRBJ1-2	CASSPHEGGYTF
TRBV28	TRBJ1-2	CASSRSPYGYTF
TRBV7-9	TRBJ2-6	CASSLVGRANVLTF
TRBV2	TRBJ1-5	CASSESGGLSPQHF
TRBV11-2	TRBJ2-7	CASSPGSGVTYEQYF
TRBV6-1	TRBJ1-3	CASSEVYGNTIYF
TRBV19	TRBJ2-7	CASSVGTGGYEQYF
TRBV30	TRBJ1-2	CAWSPSPGQGFYGYTF
TRBV2	TRBJ2-1	CASRPWLGGSYNEQFF
TRBV5-4	TRBJ2-7	CASQRASSYEQYF
TRBV21-1	TRBJ2-7	CASSKEGDEQYF
TRBV6-1	TRBJ1-1	CATKTMVNTEAFF
TRBV28	TRBJ2-7	CASTPFGGAYEQYF
TRBV18	TRBJ1-4	CASSPDGREKLFF
TRBV6-5	TRBJ1-4	CASRSGQEEKLFF
TRBV6-1	TRBJ1-2	CASSEGDSSYGYTF
TRBV28	TRBJ2-7	CASSLSQSPGQYF
TRBV4-2	TRBJ2-7	CASSQDTSYEQYF
TRBV11-2	TRBJ2-7	CASSQGYREYEQYF
TRBV28	TRBJ1-1	CASSILAGGDTEAFF
TRBV29-1	TRBJ2-3	CSVIGAGGGDTQYF
TRBV19	TRBJ2-5	CASRSGTSGSIGSETQYF
TRBV6-9	TRBJ2-7	CASSLASDNTYEQYF
TRBV5-5	TRBJ1-3	CASSRSGRPSGNTIYF
TRBV7-7	TRBJ2-1	CASSLTRAGEQFF
TRBV2	TRBJ2-7	CASSEGRSQYF
TRBV15	TRBJ1-2	CATSRDGTGFGDYGYTF
TRBV27	TRBJ2-1	CASSFGLAGAGTYNEQFF
TRBV2	TRBJ2-3	CASSTTDTQYF